This T cell receptor (beta chain) is drawn from a study of T cell repertoires in ileal Crohn's disease. Profiled with immunoSEQ multiplex PCR; TCRdb holds only in-frame clones, not every one. The table has approximately 15,000 clones, 75% to 85% seen once; the top ten hold 4.2%. With V trimmed by 5 bases and J by 13 bases, 16 bases remained unmatched. The germline gives CDR1 PRHDT, CDR2 FYEKMQ (reference sequence). This CDR3 region has 15 residues. This rearrangement joins TRBV13 to TRBJ1-4, with 7 bases matching TRBD1. Sequenced material: ileal tissue. The TCR comes from an adult with Crohn's disease. CDR3 nucleotides: TGTGCCAGCAGCCAAGGGGGGCAGGGAGACAGGGTACTGTTTTTT. The encoded protein is CASSQGGQGDRVLFF. Looking up the rest from reference TRBV13 and TRBJ1-4 gives the full variable domain: AAGVIQSPRHLIKEKRETATLKCYPIPRHDTVYWYQQGPGQDPQFLISFYEKMQSDKGSIPDRFSAQQFSDYHSELNMSSLELGDSALYFCASSQGGQGDRVLFFGSGTQLSVL.